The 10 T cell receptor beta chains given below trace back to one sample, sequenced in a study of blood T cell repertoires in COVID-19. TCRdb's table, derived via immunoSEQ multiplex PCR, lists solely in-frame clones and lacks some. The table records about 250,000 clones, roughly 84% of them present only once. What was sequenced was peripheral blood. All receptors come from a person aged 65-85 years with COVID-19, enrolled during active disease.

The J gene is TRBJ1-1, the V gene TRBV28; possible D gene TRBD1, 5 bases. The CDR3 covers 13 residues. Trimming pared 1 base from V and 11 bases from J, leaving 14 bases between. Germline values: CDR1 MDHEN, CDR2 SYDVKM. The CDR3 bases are TGTGCCAGCAGTTTATCCGGGGGACGGAGGGCTTTCTTT. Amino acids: CASSLSGGRRAFF.

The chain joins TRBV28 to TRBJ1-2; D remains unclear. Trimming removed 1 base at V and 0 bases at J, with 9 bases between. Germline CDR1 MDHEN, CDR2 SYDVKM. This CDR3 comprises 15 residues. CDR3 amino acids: CASSLYAKTNYGYTF. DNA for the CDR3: TGTGCCAGCAGTTTATACGCGAAGACTAACTATGGCTACACCTTC.

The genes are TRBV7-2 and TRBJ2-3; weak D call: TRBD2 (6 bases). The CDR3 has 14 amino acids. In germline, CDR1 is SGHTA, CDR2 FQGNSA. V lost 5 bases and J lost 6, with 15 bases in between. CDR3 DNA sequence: TGTGCCAGCAGCCAACAGACTAGTAGGGATACGCAGTATTTT. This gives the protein CASSQQTSRDTQYF.

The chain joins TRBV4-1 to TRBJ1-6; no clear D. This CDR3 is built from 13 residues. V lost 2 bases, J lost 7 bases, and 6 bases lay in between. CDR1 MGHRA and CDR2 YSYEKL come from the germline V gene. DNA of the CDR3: TGCGCCAGCAGCCAATTAGTGAATTCACCCCTCCACTTT. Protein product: CASSQLVNSPLHF.

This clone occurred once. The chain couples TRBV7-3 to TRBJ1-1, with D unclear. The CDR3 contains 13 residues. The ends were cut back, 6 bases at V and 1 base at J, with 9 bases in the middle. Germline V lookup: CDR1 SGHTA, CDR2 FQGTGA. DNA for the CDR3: TGTGCCAGCAGGTCCGGGAGGAACACTGAAGCTTTCTTT. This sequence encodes CASRSGRNTEAFF.

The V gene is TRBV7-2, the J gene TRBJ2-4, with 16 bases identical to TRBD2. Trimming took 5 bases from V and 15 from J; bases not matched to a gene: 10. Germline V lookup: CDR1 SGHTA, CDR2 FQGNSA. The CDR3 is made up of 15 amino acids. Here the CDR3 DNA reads TGTGCCAGCAGCCCTACCGGGACTAGCGGGGGGGAGCGGTACTTC. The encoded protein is CASSPTGTSGGERYF.

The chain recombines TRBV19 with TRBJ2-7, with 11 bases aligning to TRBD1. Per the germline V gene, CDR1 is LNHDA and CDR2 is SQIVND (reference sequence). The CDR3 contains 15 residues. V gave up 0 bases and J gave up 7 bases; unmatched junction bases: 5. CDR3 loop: CASSIDGQGAREQYF. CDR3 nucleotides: TGTGCCAGTAGTATAGATGGACAGGGGGCAAGGGAGCAGTACTTC.

The CDR3 sequence is CASSNPSTGLFYNEQFF. CDR3 nucleotides: TGTGCCAGCAGCAATCCCTCGACAGGCCTTTTCTACAATGAGCAGTTCTTC. J is TRBJ2-1 and V is TRBV5-4, with D possibly matching TRBD1 (6 bases). Looked up from germline, CDR1 is SGHNT and CDR2 is YYREEE (reference sequence). V shed 4 bases and J shed 3 bases, with 20 bases lying between them. CDR3 length equals 17 residues.

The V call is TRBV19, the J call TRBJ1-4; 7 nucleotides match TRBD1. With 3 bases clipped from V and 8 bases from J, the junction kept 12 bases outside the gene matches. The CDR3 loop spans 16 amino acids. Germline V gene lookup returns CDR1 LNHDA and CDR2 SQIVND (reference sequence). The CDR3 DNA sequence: TGTGCCAGTAGTATCAGACCAGGGGGACGGAGGGAAAAACTGTTTTTT. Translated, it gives CASSIRPGGRREKLFF. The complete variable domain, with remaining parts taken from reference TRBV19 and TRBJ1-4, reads DGGITQSPKYLFRKEGQNVTLSCEQNLNHDAMYWYRQDPGQGLRLIYYSQIVNDFQKGDIAEGYSVSREKKESFPLTVTSAQKNPTAFYLCASSIRPGGRREKLFFGSGTQLSVL.

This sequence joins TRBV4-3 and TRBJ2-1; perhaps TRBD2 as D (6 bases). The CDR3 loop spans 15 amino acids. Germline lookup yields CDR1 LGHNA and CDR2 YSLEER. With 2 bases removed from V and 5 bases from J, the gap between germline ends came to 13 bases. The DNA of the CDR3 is TGCGCCAGCAGCCAAAGCGGGTCCCCCAACAATGAGCAGTTCTTC. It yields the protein CASSQSGSPNNEQFF.